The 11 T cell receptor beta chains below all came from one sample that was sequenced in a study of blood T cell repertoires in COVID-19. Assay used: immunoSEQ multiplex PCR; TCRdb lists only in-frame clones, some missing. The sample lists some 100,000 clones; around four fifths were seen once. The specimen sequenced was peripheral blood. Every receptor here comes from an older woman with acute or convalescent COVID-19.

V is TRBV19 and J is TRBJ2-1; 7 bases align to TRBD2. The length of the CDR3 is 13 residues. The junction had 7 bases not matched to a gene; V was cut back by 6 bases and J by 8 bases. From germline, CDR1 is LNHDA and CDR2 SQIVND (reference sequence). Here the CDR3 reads CASRGRGVHEQFF. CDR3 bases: TGTGCCAGTAGGGGGAGGGGTGTCCATGAGCAGTTCTTC.

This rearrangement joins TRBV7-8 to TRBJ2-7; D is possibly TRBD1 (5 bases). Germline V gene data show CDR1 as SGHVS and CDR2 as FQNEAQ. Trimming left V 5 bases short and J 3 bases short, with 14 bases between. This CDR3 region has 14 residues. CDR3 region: CASSVTQELYEQYF. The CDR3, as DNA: TGTGCCAGCAGCGTCACACAGGAGCTCTACGAGCAGTACTTC.

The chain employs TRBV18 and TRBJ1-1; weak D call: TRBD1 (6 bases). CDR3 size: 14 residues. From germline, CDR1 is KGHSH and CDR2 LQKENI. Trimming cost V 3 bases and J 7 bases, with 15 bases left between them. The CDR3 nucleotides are TGTGCCAGCTCACCCTCGGGGGGGGCGGGTGAAGCTTTCTTT. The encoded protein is CASSPSGGAGEAFF.

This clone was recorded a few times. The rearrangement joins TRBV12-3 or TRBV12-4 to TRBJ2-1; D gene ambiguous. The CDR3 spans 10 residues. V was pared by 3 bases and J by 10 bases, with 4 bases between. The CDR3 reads CASSFREQFF. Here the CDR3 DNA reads TGTGCCAGCAGTTTCCGGGAGCAGTTCTTC.

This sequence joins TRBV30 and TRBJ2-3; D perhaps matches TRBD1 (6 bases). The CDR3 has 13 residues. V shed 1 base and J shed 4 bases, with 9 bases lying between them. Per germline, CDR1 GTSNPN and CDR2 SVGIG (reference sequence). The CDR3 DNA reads TGTGCCTGGAGTGCTGGGGGCCCAGATACGCAGTATTTT. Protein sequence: CAWSAGGPDTQYF.

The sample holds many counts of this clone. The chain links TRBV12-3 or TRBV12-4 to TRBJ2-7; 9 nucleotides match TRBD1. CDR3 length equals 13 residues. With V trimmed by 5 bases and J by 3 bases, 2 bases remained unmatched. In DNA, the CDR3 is TGTGCCAGCAGTGGACAGGGGAACTACGAGCAGTACTTC. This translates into CASSGQGNYEQYF.

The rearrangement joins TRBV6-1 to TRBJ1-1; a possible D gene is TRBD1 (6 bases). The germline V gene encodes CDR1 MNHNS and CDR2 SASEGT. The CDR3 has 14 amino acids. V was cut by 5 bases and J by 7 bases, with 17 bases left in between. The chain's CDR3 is CASSYTPGQSEAFF. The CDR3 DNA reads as TGTGCCAGCAGTTATACCCCCGGACAGAGTGAAGCTTTCTTT.

CDR3 amino acids: CASSLEFGTENTEAFF. DNA for the CDR3: TGTGCCAGCAGCTTAGAGTTTGGGACAGAGAACACTGAAGCTTTCTTT. V is TRBV7-9 and J is TRBJ1-1; 7 positions agree with TRBD1. The CDR3 has 16 amino acids. Germline V gives CDR1 SEHNR, CDR2 FQNEAQ (reference sequence). The V and J ends lost 1 base and 1 base, in that order; junction bases with no gene match: 6.

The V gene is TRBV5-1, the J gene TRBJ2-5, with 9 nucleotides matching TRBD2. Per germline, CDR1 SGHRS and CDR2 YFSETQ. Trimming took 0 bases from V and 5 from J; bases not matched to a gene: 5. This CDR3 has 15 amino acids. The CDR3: CASSLASGRTETQYF. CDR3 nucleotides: TGCGCCAGCAGCTTGGCGAGCGGGAGGACGGAGACCCAGTACTTC.

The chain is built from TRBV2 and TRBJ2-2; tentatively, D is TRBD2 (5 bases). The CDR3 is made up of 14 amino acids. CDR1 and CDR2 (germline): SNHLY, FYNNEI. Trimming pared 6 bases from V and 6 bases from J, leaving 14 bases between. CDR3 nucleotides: TGTGCCAGCAGCGTATTCGGAGGACCCGGGGAGCTGTTTTTT. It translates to CASSVFGGPGELFF.

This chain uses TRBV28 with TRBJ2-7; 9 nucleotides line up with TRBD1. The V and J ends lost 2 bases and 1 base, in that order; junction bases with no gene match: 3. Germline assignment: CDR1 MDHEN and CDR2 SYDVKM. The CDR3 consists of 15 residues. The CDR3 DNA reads TGTGCCAGCAGTTTAGGGGGACAGGGTTCCTACGAGCAGTACTTC. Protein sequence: CASSLGGQGSYEQYF.